The 20 T cell receptor beta chains listed next were all sequenced from one sample in a study of cytomegalovirus exposure and HLA in healthy donors. Use of 60 Vbeta and 13 Jbeta primers characterized the PCR. Only in-frame clones appear in the TCRdb table, and some are missing; sequencing was by immunoSEQ multiplex PCR. Its clone listing holds under 150,000 clones. The specimen sequenced was PBMCs. The receptors come from a middle-aged man in good health and CMV-seronegative.

The CDR3 nucleotides read TGTGCCAGCAGACCCGACAGGGGGGGAAATAACTATGGCTACACCTTC. It codes for CASRPDRGGNNYGYTF. The chain recombines TRBV7-9 with TRBJ1-2; TRBD1 agrees at 9 bases. Germline CDR1 SEHNR, CDR2 FQNEAQ (reference sequence). The CDR3 runs 16 residues. The junction had 9 bases not matched to a gene; V was cut back by 6 bases and J by 1 base.

The chain couples TRBV5-1 to TRBJ1-2; 8 nucleotides line up with TRBD1. Germline V gene sequence: CDR1 SGHRS, CDR2 YFSETQ. The length of the CDR3 is 16 residues. V lost 0 bases and J lost 3; bases outside the gene matches: 7. The CDR3, as DNA: TGCGCCAGCAGCTTGGAGTCAGGGGGCCGGGACTATGGCTACACCTTC. Residues: CASSLESGGRDYGYTF.

V usage is TRBV5-4 and J usage is TRBJ2-7, with 8 bases aligning to TRBD1. The CDR3 sequence is 18 residues long. Germline CDR1 SGHNT, CDR2 YYREEE (reference sequence). After removal of 0 bases from V and 2 bases from J, the junction contained 13 bases not matched to a gene. The DNA for the CDR3 is TGTGCCAGCAGCTTGGGGTCCGGGACAGGTTTTCCCACCTACGAGCAGTACTTC. Its translation is CASSLGSGTGFPTYEQYF. Combining the CDR3 with reference TRBV5-4 and TRBJ2-7 gives the whole variable domain ETGVTQSPTHLIKTRGQQVTLRCSSQSGHNTVSWYQQALGQGPQFIFQYYREEENGRGNFPPRFSGLQFPNYSSELNVNALELDDSALYLCASSLGSGTGFPTYEQYFGPGTRLTVT.

The chain combines TRBV29-1 with TRBJ1-1; a possible D gene is TRBD1 (5 bases). In germline, CDR1 is SQVTM, CDR2 ANQGSEA. The V gene lost 5 bases and the J gene lost 6 bases, with 13 bases spanning the gap. The CDR3 consists of 12 residues. The CDR3 here is CSVHPGGAEAFF. CDR3 DNA: TGCAGCGTTCACCCGGGAGGGGCTGAAGCTTTCTTT.

The gene calls are TRBV7-9 and TRBJ2-2, with TRBD1 as a possible D gene (6 bases). Germline V gene lookup returns CDR1 SEHNR and CDR2 FQNEAQ (reference sequence). The CDR3 spans 15 residues. V lost 0 bases and J 6 bases, leaving 11 bases between the germline ends. The CDR3 DNA sequence: TGTGCCAGCAGCTTAGCACAGGGATGGTCCGGGGAGCTGTTTTTT. It encodes CASSLAQGWSGELFF.

This chain links TRBV19 with TRBJ1-6, with 10 bases fitting TRBD1. Germline CDR1 LNHDA, CDR2 SQIVND (reference sequence). J gave up 8 bases and V 5 bases, and 9 bases lay outside the gene matches. This CDR3 contains 16 residues. The DNA of the CDR3 is TGTGCCAGTAGTGTTCTGGGGACAGGGGATGATTCACCCCTCCACTTT. It translates to CASSVLGTGDDSPLHF.

The gene calls are TRBV6-5 and TRBJ1-2; 7 nucleotides match TRBD1. The CDR3 is 14 residues long. V shed 3 bases, J shed 14 bases, and the junction held 15 bases outside the gene matches. Per the germline V gene, CDR1 is MNHEY and CDR2 is SVGAGI. This chain's CDR3 is CASSYGRLQGTETF. Here the CDR3 DNA reads TGTGCCAGCAGTTATGGGCGATTACAGGGGACGGAAACCTTC.

The chain recombines TRBV5-1 with TRBJ2-5, with 7 nucleotides matching TRBD1. Germline V gene lookup returns CDR1 SGHRS and CDR2 YFSETQ. The trim removed 4 bases at V and 5 bases at J, leaving 8 bases unmatched. This CDR3 contains 14 residues. The CDR3 sequence is CASSKDTGEETQYF. The CDR3 DNA follows: TGCGCCAGCAGCAAGGACACAGGGGAGGAGACCCAGTACTTC.

V and J are TRBV9 and TRBJ1-3; TRBD1 is a possible D gene (5 bases). Germline V gene data show CDR1 as SGDLS and CDR2 as YYNGEE. This CDR3 contains 15 residues. Trimming cost V 3 bases and J 4 bases, with 14 bases left between them. The CDR3 DNA sequence: TGTGCCAGCAGCGCTTATCCAGGGTTAGGAAACACCATATATTTT. It encodes CASSAYPGLGNTIYF.

The chain has TRBV7-9 and TRBJ1-2, with 10 nucleotides matching TRBD1. V lost 3 bases and J lost 5; bases outside the gene matches: 3. Germline V gives CDR1 SEHNR, CDR2 FQNEAQ (reference sequence). CDR3 length equals 14 residues. The DNA for the CDR3 is TGTGCCAGCAGCTTCTTGGGACAGGGGTATGGCTACACCTTC. Amino acids: CASSFLGQGYGYTF.

The rearrangement links TRBV9 to TRBJ1-4; D is undetermined. Trimming stripped 0 bases from V and 3 bases from J, with 9 bases between. The CDR3 runs to 15 residues. Germline V CDR1 and CDR2: SGDLS, YYNGEE. CDR3 DNA: TGTGCCAGCAGCGTAGGCACAGCCCCTAATGAAAAACTGTTTTTT. Translating it yields CASSVGTAPNEKLFF.

This chain links TRBV5-1 with TRBJ1-2; D uncertain. The CDR3 length is 14 residues. V was trimmed by 0 bases and J by 4 bases, leaving 10 bases between them. Germline V gives CDR1 SGHRS, CDR2 YFSETQ. Here the CDR3 DNA reads TGCGCCAGCAGCTTGGTCCCAGGCCCCTATGGCTACACCTTC. This encodes CASSLVPGPYGYTF.

The chain joins TRBV7-3 to TRBJ2-7; TRBD1 is a possible D gene (6 bases). Looked up from germline, CDR1 is SGHTA and CDR2 is FQGTGA. This CDR3 is 15 amino acids long. Trimming shortened V by 2 bases and J by 4 bases, and 15 bases separated the two germline ends. CDR3 nucleotide sequence: TGTGCCAGCAGCTTACCTCCAGGGGATGGGTACGAGCAGTACTTC. Residues: CASSLPPGDGYEQYF.

The CDR3 DNA reads TGCACCAGCAGCCAACCGGGACAGTTATACGAGCAGTACTTC. As protein: CTSSQPGQLYEQYF. V usage is TRBV1 and J usage is TRBJ2-5; the D segment call TRBD1 is taken from the table without a DNA check. The J call is in doubt because the DNA end fits TRBJ2-7 better. TRBV1 is marked as a pseudogene. There are 14 residues in the CDR3.

The genes are TRBV19 and TRBJ2-3; perhaps TRBD2 as D (6 bases). CDR1 LNHDA and CDR2 SQIVND come from the germline V gene (reference sequence). Trimming took off 3 bases at V and 4 bases at J, with 11 bases between the two ends. The CDR3 contains 14 residues. The CDR3 sequence: CASSMGGSADTQYF. The CDR3 DNA follows: TGTGCCAGTAGTATGGGGGGTAGCGCAGATACGCAGTATTTT.

The chain uses TRBV27 and TRBJ1-4; 11 bases are a match to TRBD1. Germline lookup yields CDR1 MNHEY and CDR2 SMNVEV (reference sequence). V lost 2 bases, J lost 7 bases, and 0 bases stayed unmatched. This CDR3 spans 14 amino acids. In DNA form, the CDR3 reads TGTGCCAGCAGTTTAGGGACAGGGGGTGAAAAACTGTTTTTT. Its protein is CASSLGTGGEKLFF.

The J gene is TRBJ2-3, the V gene TRBV2, with TRBD2 identical over 9 bases. The germline V gene encodes CDR1 SNHLY and CDR2 FYNNEI. The CDR3 loop spans 15 amino acids. Germline trimming cut 5 bases from V and 4 bases from J; bases unmatched to any gene: 7. In DNA, the CDR3 is TGTGCCAGCAGTTCTAGCGGGGTAGCTTCAGATACGCAGTATTTT. Protein: CASSSSGVASDTQYF.

This chain joins TRBV5-4 and TRBJ2-5; D not resolved. Deletions cut 4 bases from V and 5 bases from J, with 15 bases between. The CDR3 extends over 14 amino acids. The germline gives CDR1 SGHNT, CDR2 YYREEE (reference sequence). CDR3 sequence (DNA): TGTGCCAGCAGCAGAACCAAAGACGGGGAGACCCAGTACTTC. Its protein is CASSRTKDGETQYF.

A word on this clone: Relative to the germline gene, one junction end is altered; a read error may explain this. The rearrangement links TRBV5-4 to TRBJ2-1; D unclear. The CDR3 length is 14 residues. Germline CDR1 reads SGHNT; CDR2 reads YYREEE (reference sequence). CDR3 protein: CASSLESSYSEQFF. The CDR3 DNA sequence: TGTGCCAGCAGCTTAGAAAGCTCCTACAGTGAGCAGTTCTTC.

The chain carries TRBV9 and TRBJ2-7, with 7 positions matching TRBD1. The CDR3 length is 16 residues. The J segment lost 2 bases and the V segment lost 4 bases, leaving 12 bases of the junction unmatched. Per germline, CDR1 SGDLS and CDR2 YYNGEE. As DNA, the CDR3 is TGTGCCAGCAGCACCGACCCGTACAGGGGCGCCTACGAGCAGTACTTC. It is translated as CASSTDPYRGAYEQYF.